This T cell receptor beta chain was recovered during a study of T-cell memory formation after mild COVID-19. Only a few counts were recorded for this clonotype. TCRdb called the 5' RACE reads again in MiXCR, with one record for every CDR3 protein. Among approximately 270,000 distinct CDR3 sequences listed, roughly 17% were seen once. Sequenced material: PBMCs or a T cell subset sorted from them (not recorded which). The clonotype was recovered from a man between 18 and 29 years old who had mild COVID-19 (a few samples of this study predate the infection). Cell type and time point are not known.

This CDR3 reads CATSYRRQGGNSPLHF. CDR3 DNA: TGTGCCACCAGCTATCGACGACAGGGCGGAAATTCACCCCTCCACTTT. The chain links TRBV15 to TRBJ1-6, with TRBD1 identical over 7 bases. This CDR3 region has 16 residues. Germline CDR1 LNHNV, CDR2 YYDKDF (reference sequence). After removal of 5 bases from V and 7 bases from J, the junction contained 11 bases not matched to a gene. The variable domain in full, with the rest retrieved from reference TRBV15 and TRBJ1-6, is DAMVIQNPRYQVTQFGKPVTLSCSQTLNHNVMYWYQQKSSQAPKLLFHYYDKDFNNEADTPDNFQSRRPNTSFCFLDIRSPGLGDTAMYLCATSYRRQGGNSPLHFGNGTRLTVT.